The present T cell receptor (beta chain) was sequenced within a study of technical replicates of blood from a few donors. Germline V gene sequence: CDR1 SNHLY, CDR2 FYNNEI. The trim removed 8 bases at V and 7 bases at J, leaving 7 bases unmatched. CDR3 length: 13 amino acids. Assay used: immunoSEQ multiplex PCR; TCRdb lists only in-frame clones, some missing. Of under 85,000 clones listed, 95% to 98% are singletons. The V call is TRBV2, the J call TRBJ1-5, with 8 bases identical to TRBD1. The receptor comes from a human donor in good health. The specimen sequenced was T cells isolated from PBMCs. The CDR3 sequence: CASRFDRGQPQHF. CDR3 bases: TGTGCCAGCCGGTTTGACAGGGGCCAGCCCCAGCATTTT.